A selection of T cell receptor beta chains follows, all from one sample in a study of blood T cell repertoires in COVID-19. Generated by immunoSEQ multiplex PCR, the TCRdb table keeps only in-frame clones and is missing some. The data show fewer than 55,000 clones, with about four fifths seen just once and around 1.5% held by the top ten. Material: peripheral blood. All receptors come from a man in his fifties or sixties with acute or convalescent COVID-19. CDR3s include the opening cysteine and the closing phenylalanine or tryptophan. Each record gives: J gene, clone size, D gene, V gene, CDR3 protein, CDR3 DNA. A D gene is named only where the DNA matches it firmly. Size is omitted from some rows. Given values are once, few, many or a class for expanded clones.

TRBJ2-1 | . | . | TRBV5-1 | CATREVDSYNEQFF | TGCGCCACCCGAGAAGTAGACTCCTACAATGAGCAGTTCTTC
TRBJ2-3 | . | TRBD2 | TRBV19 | CASSIGGTSVVFTDTQYF | TGTGCCAGTAGTATAGGTGGGACTAGCGTAGTGTTCACAGATACGCAGTATTTT
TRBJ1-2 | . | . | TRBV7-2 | CASSSTTGEANYGYTF | TGTGCCAGCAGCTCAACGACGGGGGAAGCTAACTATGGCTACACCTTC
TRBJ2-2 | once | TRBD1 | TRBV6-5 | CASSLGQVTSPGELFF | TGTGCCAGCAGTTTGGGACAGGTTACGTCCCCCGGGGAGCTGTTTTTT
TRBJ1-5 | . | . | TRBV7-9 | CASSLLKQLNQPQHF | TGTGCCAGCAGCTTATTAAAACAGCTCAATCAGCCCCAGCATTTT
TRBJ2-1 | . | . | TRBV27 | CASSLRVVRSYNEQFF | TGTGCCAGCAGTTTACGGGTTGTACGCTCCTACAATGAGCAGTTCTTC
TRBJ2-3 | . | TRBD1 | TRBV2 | CASSGWTGGSDTQYF | TGTGCCAGCAGTGGCTGGACAGGGGGATCAGATACGCAGTATTTT
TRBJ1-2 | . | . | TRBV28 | CASTWAGGGYGYTF | TGTGCCAGCACCTGGGCGGGCGGCGGCTATGGCTACACCTTC
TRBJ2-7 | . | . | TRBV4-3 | CASSRSAATYEQYF | TGCGCCAGCAGCCGGTCAGCGGCAACCTACGAGCAGTACTTC
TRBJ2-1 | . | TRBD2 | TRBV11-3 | CASSPAGLAAYNEQFF | TGTGCCAGCAGCCCCGCGGGGCTAGCGGCCTACAATGAGCAGTTCTTC
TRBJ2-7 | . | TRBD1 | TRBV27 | CASRLGGQGTYEQYF | TGTGCCAGCAGATTGGGGGGACAGGGAACCTACGAGCAGTACTTC
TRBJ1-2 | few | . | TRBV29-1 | CSVDPTSRYGYTF | TGCAGCGTTGATCCCACCTCGAGATATGGCTACACCTTC
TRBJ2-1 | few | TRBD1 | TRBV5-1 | CASSSRRGQGNNEQFF | TGCGCCAGCAGCTCCCGGAGGGGACAGGGGAATAATGAGCAGTTCTTC
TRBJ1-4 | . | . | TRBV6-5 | CASTMAGVTNEKLFF | TGTGCCAGCACTATGGCAGGGGTAACTAATGAAAAACTGTTTTTT
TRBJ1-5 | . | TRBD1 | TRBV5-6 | CASSLRGTGVANQPQHF | TGTGCCAGCAGCTTGAGAGGGACAGGGGTTGCCAATCAGCCCCAGCATTTT
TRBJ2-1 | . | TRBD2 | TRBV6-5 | CASSYNPGGHEQFF | TGTGCCAGCAGTTACAACCCGGGGGGACATGAGCAGTTCTTC